This T cell receptor (beta chain) was recorded in a study of identifying expanded T cells in peripheral blood. Regarding the study as a whole: Roughly 2-week clone count variance significantly increased as total template count grew.

CDR1 is LNHDA and CDR2 is SQIVND in the germline V gene (reference sequence). V lost 2 bases and J lost 10, with 9 bases in between. The CDR3 has 12 residues. For this clone: No antigen is known for it.

During the collection period, no donor immune events like infections were recorded. Sequencing used immunoSEQ multiplex PCR; TCRdb keeps in-frame clones, though not all of them. The table has about 110,000 clones, around nine tenths seen once. Sequencing was performed on blood. The TCR was taken from a person between 18 and 69 years old in good health. V gene TRBV19 combines with J gene TRBJ2-1; no clear D. DNA for the CDR3: TGTGCCAGTAGTATAACCCCCCTGGAGCAGTTCTTC. This gives the protein CASSITPLEQFF.